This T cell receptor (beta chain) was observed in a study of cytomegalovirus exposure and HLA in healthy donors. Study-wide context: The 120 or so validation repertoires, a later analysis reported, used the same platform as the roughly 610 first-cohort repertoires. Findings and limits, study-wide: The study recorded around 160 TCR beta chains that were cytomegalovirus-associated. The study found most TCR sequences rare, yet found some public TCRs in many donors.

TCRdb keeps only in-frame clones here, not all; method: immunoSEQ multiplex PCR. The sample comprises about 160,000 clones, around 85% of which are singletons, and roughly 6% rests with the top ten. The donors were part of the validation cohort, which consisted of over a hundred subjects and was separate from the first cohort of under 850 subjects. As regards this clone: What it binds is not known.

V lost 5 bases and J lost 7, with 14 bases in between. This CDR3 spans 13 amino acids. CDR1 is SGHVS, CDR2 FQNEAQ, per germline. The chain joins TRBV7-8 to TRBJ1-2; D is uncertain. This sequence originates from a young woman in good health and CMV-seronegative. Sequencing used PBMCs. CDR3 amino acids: CASSPNRVFGYTF. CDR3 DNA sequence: TGTGCCAGCAGCCCAAATCGAGTTTTTGGCTACACCTTC. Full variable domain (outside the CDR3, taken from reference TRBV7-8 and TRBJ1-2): GAGVSQSPRYKVAKRGQDVALRCDPISGHVSLFWYQQALGQGPEFLTYFQNEAQLDKSGLPSDRFFAERPEGSVSTLKIQRTQQEDSAVYLCASSPNRVFGYTFGSGTRLTVV.